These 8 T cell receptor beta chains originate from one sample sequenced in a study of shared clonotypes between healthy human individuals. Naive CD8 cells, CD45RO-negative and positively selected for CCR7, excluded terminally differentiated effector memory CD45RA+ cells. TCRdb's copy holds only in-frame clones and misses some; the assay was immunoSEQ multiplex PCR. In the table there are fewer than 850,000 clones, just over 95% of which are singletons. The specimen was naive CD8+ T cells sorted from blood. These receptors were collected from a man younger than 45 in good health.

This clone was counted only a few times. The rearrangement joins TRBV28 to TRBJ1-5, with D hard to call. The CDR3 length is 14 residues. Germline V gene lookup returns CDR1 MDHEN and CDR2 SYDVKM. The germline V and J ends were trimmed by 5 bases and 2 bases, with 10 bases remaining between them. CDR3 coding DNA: TGTGCCAGCAGTAATCCGGAGGGCAATCAGCCCCAGCATTTT. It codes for CASSNPEGNQPQHF.

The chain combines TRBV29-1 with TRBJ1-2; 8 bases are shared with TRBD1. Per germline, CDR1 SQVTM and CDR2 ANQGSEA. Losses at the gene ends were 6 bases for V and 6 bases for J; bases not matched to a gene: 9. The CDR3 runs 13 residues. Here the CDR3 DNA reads TGCAGCGTCCCGACAGGGGAGTGGGATGGCTACACCTTC. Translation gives CSVPTGEWDGYTF.

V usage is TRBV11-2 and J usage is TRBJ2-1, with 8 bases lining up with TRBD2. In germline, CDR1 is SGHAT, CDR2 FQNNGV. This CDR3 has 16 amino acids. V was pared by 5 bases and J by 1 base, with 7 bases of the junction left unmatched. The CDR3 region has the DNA TGTGCCAGCAGCCATCCTACTAGCGGTTCCTACAATGAGCAGTTCTTC. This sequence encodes CASSHPTSGSYNEQFF. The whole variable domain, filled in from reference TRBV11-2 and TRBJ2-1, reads EAGVAQSPRYKIIEKRQSVAFWCNPISGHATLYWYQQILGQGPKLLIQFQNNGVVDDSQLPKDRFSAERLKGVDSTLKIQPAKLEDSAVYLCASSHPTSGSYNEQFFGPGTRLTVL.

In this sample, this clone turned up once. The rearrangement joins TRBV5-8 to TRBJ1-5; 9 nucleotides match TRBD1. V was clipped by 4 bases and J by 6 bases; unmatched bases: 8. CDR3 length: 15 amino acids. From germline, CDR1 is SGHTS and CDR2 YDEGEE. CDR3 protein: CASSEGQGMAQPQHF. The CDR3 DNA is TGTGCCAGCAGCGAGGGACAGGGTATGGCTCAGCCCCAGCATTTT.

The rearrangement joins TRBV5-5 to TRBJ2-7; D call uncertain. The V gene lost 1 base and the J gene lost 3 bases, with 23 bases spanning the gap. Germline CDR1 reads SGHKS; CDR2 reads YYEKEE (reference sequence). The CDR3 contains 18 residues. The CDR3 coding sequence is TGTGCCAGCAGCTTGCCTGGGTCCGGCGTCGTCCTAAACTACGAGCAGTACTTC. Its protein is CASSLPGSGVVLNYEQYF.

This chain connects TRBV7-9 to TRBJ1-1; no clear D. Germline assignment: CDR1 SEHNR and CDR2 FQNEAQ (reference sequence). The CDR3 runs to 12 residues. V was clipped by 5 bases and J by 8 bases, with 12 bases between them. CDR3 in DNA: TGTGCCAGCAGCCGGCGGCCTGAGGAAGCTTTCTTT. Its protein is CASSRRPEEAFF.

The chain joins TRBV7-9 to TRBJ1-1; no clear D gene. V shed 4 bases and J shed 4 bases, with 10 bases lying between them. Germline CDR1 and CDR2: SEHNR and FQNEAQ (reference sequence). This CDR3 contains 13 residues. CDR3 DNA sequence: TGTGCCAGCAGCTCAACGGAAGGCACTGAAGCTTTCTTT. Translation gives CASSSTEGTEAFF.

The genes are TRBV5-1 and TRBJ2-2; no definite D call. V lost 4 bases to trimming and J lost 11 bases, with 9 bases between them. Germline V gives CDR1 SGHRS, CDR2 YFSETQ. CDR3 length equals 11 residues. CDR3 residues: CASSLYGELFF. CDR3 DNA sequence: TGCGCCAGCAGCCTATATGGTGAGCTGTTTTTT.